This T cell receptor beta chain appears in the sequencing data of a study of CD8+ T cells in alopecia areata. In the study overall: The duration of tofacitinib was 6 to 18 months, with 6 months off drug afterward. Study-level points and caveats: Many expanded lesional clones persisted in scalp and blood during tofacitinib treatment.

After isolation, RNA underwent reverse transcription to generate cDNA as the sequencing template. TCRdb's table, derived via immunoSEQ multiplex PCR, lists solely in-frame clones and lacks some. The profile shows fewer than 250,000 clones, about two fifths of them singletons. Treatment defined: oral pan-JAK inhibitor, 5-10 mg twice daily. Those with alopecia areata gave lesional scalp punch biopsies and peripheral blood. Germline-derived CDR1 and CDR2 are SGHTA and FQGTGA. The V end lost 5 bases, the J end lost 0 bases, and 15 bases lay between the germline ends. This CDR3 is 16 amino acids long. A word on this clone: Its antigen is not identified.

The sequence came from a human donor with alopecia areata. The rearrangement joins TRBV7-3 to TRBJ2-3, with D tentatively TRBD2 (6 bases). The input for sequencing was CD4+ T cells sorted from blood, taken between weeks 30 and 35, from a patient treated with tofacitinib. The CDR3 is CASSIQTGTSTDTQYF. CDR3 in DNA: TGTGCCAGCAGCATCCAAACGGGGACTAGCACAGATACGCAGTATTTT.